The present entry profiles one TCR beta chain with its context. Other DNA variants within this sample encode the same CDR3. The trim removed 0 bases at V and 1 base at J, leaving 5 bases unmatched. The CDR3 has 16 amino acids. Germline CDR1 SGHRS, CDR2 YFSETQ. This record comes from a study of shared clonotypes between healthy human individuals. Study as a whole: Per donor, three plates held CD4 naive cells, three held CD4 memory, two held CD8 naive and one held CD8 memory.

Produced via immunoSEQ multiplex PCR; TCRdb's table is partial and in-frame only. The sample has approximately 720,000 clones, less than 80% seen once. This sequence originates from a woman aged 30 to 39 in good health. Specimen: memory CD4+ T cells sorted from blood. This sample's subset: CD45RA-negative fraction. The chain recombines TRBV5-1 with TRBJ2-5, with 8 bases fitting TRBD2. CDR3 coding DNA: TGCGCCAGCAGCTTGGTTGGACTAGCCGGCCAAGAGACCCAGTACTTC. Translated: CASSLVGLAGQETQYF.